This TCR beta chain was identified during a study of a mutant IDH1 vaccine in newly diagnosed glioma. At the level of the study: Vaccine administration was initiated 4-6 weeks following radiotherapy alone, or with temozolomide cycles.

CDR1 SNHLY and CDR2 FYNNEI come from the germline V gene. This CDR3 spans 16 amino acids. J gave up 4 bases and V 2 bases, and 7 bases lay outside the gene matches. Turning to this clone: Its antigen remains unidentified.

The time point here: week 35, safety follow-up. Doses consisted of 300 ug of mutant IDH1 20-mer peptide each, paired with topical imiquimod. The repertoire was sequenced with immunoSEQ multiplex PCR; TCRdb's copy has only in-frame clones and lacks some. Altogether over 45,000 clones are present, around 80% being singletons, with the ten largest covering more than 10%. Study-wide findings and caveats: The occurrence of vaccine-induced immune responses was seen in roughly 93% of patients.

The material was PBMCs, obtained from a glioma patient whose treatment included an IDH1 peptide vaccine. The source of this sequence is a man aged 35-49 years with glioma. The chain has TRBV2 and TRBJ2-2, with TRBD2 identical over 7 bases. The DNA of the CDR3 is TGTGCCAGCAGTGAAACCAGCGGGACTGGCACCGGGGAGCTGTTTTTT. Its protein is CASSETSGTGTGELFF.